Listed below are T cell receptor beta chains from one sample, sequenced in a study of cytotoxic CD8 clonotypes in ibrutinib-treated CLL. Data came from immunoSEQ multiplex PCR; TCRdb stores just in-frame clones and leaves some out. The table lists about 49,000 clones, approximately 51% of them singletons. Sequences were derived from PBMCs, sampled after 12 months of ibrutinib treatment. The receptors stem from a human donor with chronic lymphocytic leukemia. Both conserved end residues are part of each CDR3. Each record gives: clone size, D gene, J gene, V gene, CDR3 DNA, CDR3 protein. D genes are given only for firm matches. Some rows mark clone size as missing; the rest say once, few, many or name a class of expanded clone.

- | - | TRBJ2-5 | TRBV4-1 | TGCGCCAGCAGCCAAGGAGTCCTGCAGGAGACCCAGTACTTC | CASSQGVLQETQYF
many | TRBD2 | TRBJ2-1 | TRBV9 | TGTGCCAGCAGCCCCCGTAGCGGGAGTTCCTACAATGAGCAGTTCTTC | CASSPRSGSSYNEQFF
medium-sized | TRBD2 | TRBJ2-1 | TRBV5-1 | TGCGCCAGCAGCCTACAGACGGGAGGGCCGAACAATGAGCAGTTCTTC | CASSLQTGGPNNEQFF
- | - | TRBJ2-5 | TRBV28 | TGTGCCAGCAGTTTAGGGCCCGGGGCCCAGTACTTC | CASSLGPGAQYF
many | - | TRBJ2-2 | TRBV10-3 | TGTGCCATCAGTGAGTCGAAACAGAGGGCCGGGGAGCTGTTTTTT | CAISESKQRAGELFF
few | - | TRBJ1-6 | TRBV10-1 | TGCGCCACCTCTCAGGCGGGGAATTCACCCCTCCACTTT | CATSQAGNSPLHF
many | - | TRBJ1-6 | TRBV2 | TGTGCCAGCAGTGGGTTGGGGGGGAATTCACCCCTCCACTTT | CASSGLGGNSPLHF
- | TRBD2 | TRBJ2-2 | TRBV29-1 | TGCAGCTCCAGAGCGGGAGGAAGCACCGGGGAGCTGTTTTTT | CSSRAGGSTGELFF
many | - | TRBJ1-2 | TRBV5-1 | TGCGCCAGCAGCTTGGAAGGTGGAGGCTACACCTTC | CASSLEGGGYTF
- | - | TRBJ1-2 | TRBV28 | TGTGCCAGCAGTTTAGCGGGTGGCAGGGTCTATGGCTACACCTTC | CASSLAGGRVYGYTF
few | TRBD2 | TRBJ2-5 | TRBV6-6 | TGTGCCAGCAGTGGACTAGTGGGTGAACAGACCCAGTACTTC | CASSGLVGEQTQYF
- | - | TRBJ2-7 | TRBV9 | TGTGCCAGCAGCGTAGACCTGGGTAACTCCTACGAGCAGTACTTC | CASSVDLGNSYEQYF
- | TRBD2 | TRBJ2-1 | TRBV5-1 | TGCGCCAGCAGCGGGAGTCTGCTAGCGGGGGGAAATGAGCAGTTCTTC | CASSGSLLAGGNEQFF
many | - | TRBJ2-1 | TRBV2 | TGTGCCAGCAGCGCTACGCGCGTTGAGCAGTTCTTC | CASSATRVEQFF
- | TRBD1 | TRBJ2-7 | TRBV29-1 | TGCAGCGTGCCGGGACAGGGACATTCCTACGAGCAGTACTTC | CSVPGQGHSYEQYF
- | - | TRBJ1-5 | TRBV2 | TGTGCCAGCAGTGCGCCGGGGATTCAGCCCCAGCATTTT | CASSAPGIQPQHF
- | TRBD1 | TRBJ1-1 | TRBV5-1 | TGCGCCAGCAGCTCGTGGACAGGCGACACTGAAGCTTTCTTT | CASSSWTGDTEAFF
- | - | TRBJ2-3 | TRBV9 | TGTGCCAGCAGCGTAAAAAATACGCAGTATTTT | CASSVKNTQYF
- | - | TRBJ1-4 | TRBV5-1 | TGCGCCAGCAGCCCTGGTGGGCAGGGCGAAAAACTGTTTTTT | CASSPGGQGEKLFF
few | TRBD1 | TRBJ2-2 | TRBV19 | TGTGCCAGTACTACAGGGGGGAACACCGGGGAGCTGTTTTTT | CASTTGGNTGELFF
- | - | TRBJ2-1 | TRBV27 | TGTGCCAGCAGTTTCCTGGGACGGGACTCCTACAATGAGCAGTTCTTC | CASSFLGRDSYNEQFF
- | - | TRBJ1-1 | TRBV7-8 | TGTGCCAGCAGCCTGCGGGGGACTGAAGCTTTCTTT | CASSLRGTEAFF
- | TRBD2 | TRBJ2-3 | TRBV5-1 | TGCGCCAGCAGCCACCGGGGGGCGGGAGGCTTCACAGATACGCAGTATTTT | CASSHRGAGGFTDTQYF
- | TRBD1 | TRBJ2-1 | TRBV10-3 | TGTGCCATCAGCGATACCCGAGACAGGGTATACAATGAGCAGTTCTTC | CAISDTRDRVYNEQFF
once | - | TRBJ2-7 | TRBV4-1 | TGCGCCAGCAGCCTTTACCGGGACTCCAGAAGTGAGCAGTACTTC | CASSLYRDSRSEQYF
- | - | TRBJ2-7 | TRBV20-1 | TGCAGTGCTATCAGAGCCTACGAGCAGTACTTC | CSAIRAYEQYF
many | - | TRBJ1-5 | TRBV15 | TGTGCCACCAGCAGCACAGGGCCAGCGGAGGGTCAGCCCCAGCATTTT | CATSSTGPAEGQPQHF
- | TRBD1 | TRBJ1-1 | TRBV6-1 | TGTGCCAGCAGTGAAAGGGACAGGGTCACTGAAGCTTTCTTT | CASSERDRVTEAFF
- | TRBD1 | TRBJ1-4 | TRBV10-1 | TGCGCCAGCAGTGACTCGGGACAGGGCGGGAACGAAAAACTGTTTTTT | CASSDSGQGGNEKLFF
few | TRBD2 | TRBJ2-1 | TRBV14 | TGTGCCAGCAGCCAAACTAGCGGGAGTTACAATGAGCAGTTCTTC | CASSQTSGSYNEQFF
few | - | TRBJ1-5 | TRBV30 | TGTGCCTGGAGTGTAACAGGGCCCTATCAGCCCCAGCATTTT | CAWSVTGPYQPQHF
- | TRBD2 | TRBJ2-7 | TRBV19 | TGTGCCAGTAGCCCAGGACTAGCGGGAACCTACGAGCAGTACTTC | CASSPGLAGTYEQYF
- | - | TRBJ1-2 | TRBV5-8 | TGTGCCAGCAGCTACCGGGGGTATGGCTACACCTTC | CASSYRGYGYTF
- | - | TRBJ2-7 | TRBV9 | TGTGCCAGCAGCGTCGGCAGCGCCTACGAGCAGTACTTC | CASSVGSAYEQYF
- | - | TRBJ1-2 | TRBV5-1 | TGCGCCAGCAGCTTGATCAGTGCTAACTATGGCTACACCTTC | CASSLISANYGYTF
- | - | TRBJ2-6 | TRBV29-1 | TGCAGCGTTCCTGGGAGCGCTGGGGCCAACGTCCTGACTTTC | CSVPGSAGANVLTF
- | - | TRBJ2-1 | TRBV19 | TGTGCCAGTATCCCACCGAGAGATGAGCAGTTCTTC | CASIPPRDEQFF
- | - | TRBJ2-3 | TRBV12-5 | TGTGCTAGTGCCGCCCCGGTGGGTACGCAGTATTTT | CASAAPVGTQYF
- | - | TRBJ1-3 | TRBV6-1 | TGTGCCAGCAAGTTGGACTCCTACTCTGGAAACACCATATATTTT | CASKLDSYSGNTIYF
- | - | TRBJ1-2 | TRBV21-1 | TGTGCCAGCAGCAACCGACCAGGGGGTTTGGGCTATGGCTACACCTTC | CASSNRPGGLGYGYTF
- | - | TRBJ2-7 | TRBV27 | TGTGCCAGCAGAGGGGTTAGCGGTAGCTACGAGCAGTACTTC | CASRGVSGSYEQYF
few | - | TRBJ2-3 | TRBV27 | TGTGCCAGCAGTTCCGCAGGGGCTTTAACAGATACGCAGTATTTT | CASSSAGALTDTQYF
few | - | TRBJ1-1 | TRBV18 | TGTGCCAGCTCACCACAGGGGCTCACTGAAGCTTTCTTT | CASSPQGLTEAFF
- | - | TRBJ2-2 | TRBV7-9 | TGTGCCAGCAGCCCCTCCACCGGGGAGCTGTTTTTT | CASSPSTGELFF
- | TRBD2 | TRBJ2-5 | TRBV27 | TGTGCCAGCAGTTTGTCTAGAACGGGAGGAGGGGAGACCCAGTACTTC | CASSLSRTGGGETQYF
- | TRBD2 | TRBJ2-7 | TRBV5-1 | TGCGCCAGCAGCTTGGAGTGGGGACTAGTCCGCACCTACGAGCAGTACTTC | CASSLEWGLVRTYEQYF
few | - | TRBJ1-2 | TRBV7-8 | TGTGCCAGCAGCGACCGGGCCTCACGGGACTACACCTTC | CASSDRASRDYTF
many | TRBD1 | TRBJ1-5 | TRBV7-9 | TGTGCCAGCGGCGACAGGGACTGGTACCAGCCCCAGCATTTT | CASGDRDWYQPQHF
- | - | TRBJ1-4 | TRBV2 | TGTGCCAGCAGCTTACAGGGCATGGAAAAACTGTTTTTT | CASSLQGMEKLFF
few | TRBD1 | TRBJ2-7 | TRBV20-1 | TGCAGTACCGGACAGGGCTACGAGCAGTACTTC | CSTGQGYEQYF
- | - | TRBJ2-3 | TRBV5-1 | TGCGCCAGCAGCCCCCTATATAGCGGACTATTCTCAGATACGCAGTATTTT | CASSPLYSGLFSDTQYF
- | TRBD1 | TRBJ1-2 | TRBV7-9 | TGTGCCAGCAGCACTCCGGGACAGGTCTATGGCTACACCTTC | CASSTPGQVYGYTF
- | - | TRBJ1-4 | TRBV18 | TGTGCCAGCTCATCCAGGGGCACCAATGAAAAACTGTTTTTT | CASSSRGTNEKLFF
few | - | TRBJ1-1 | TRBV6-6 | TGTGCCAGCACCGAGACCGTTCAAGGAGCTTTCTTT | CASTETVQGAFF
- | TRBD1 | TRBJ1-1 | TRBV7-1 | TGTGCCAGCAGCAAAGGGACAGGGGCGACTGAAGCTTTCTTT | CASSKGTGATEAFF
- | - | TRBJ1-3 | TRBV5-5 | TGTGCCAGCAGTCTTGGGCCGGGAAGCTCTGGAAACACCATATATTTT | CASSLGPGSSGNTIYF
- | - | TRBJ1-1 | TRBV15 | TGTGCCACCAGCAGAGTCGTGCTCGGGGGAGCTTTCTTT | CATSRVVLGGAFF